This T cell receptor (beta chain) was captured by sequencing in a study of T cell changes during pregnancy in multiple sclerosis (dated by TCRdb to between 2017 and 2020). Notes on the research overall: The study looked at changes in the T cell repertoire across pregnancy in women with multiple sclerosis.

The CDR3 holds 14 amino acids from the cysteine to the phenylalanine. The DNA shown is the 42-base CDR3, in frame from base 1. V gives up 5 bases and J gives up 2 bases, and the segment between their germline ends measures 13 bases. Looking up the germline V gene yields CDR1 SGHVS and CDR2 FQNEAQ. Receptors were amplified or captured by the immunoSEQ multiplex PCR assay. TCRdb retrieved this table from immuneACCESS and kept in-frame rearrangements only. Not all clones are present; in checked studies, unresolved V genes account for under half, and no reason is known for the remainder. This sample holds about 54,000 clones; around 90% were observed only once. Of the sample, approximately 1.1% is held by the ten largest clones. This clone was observed a handful of times. It lacks a known antigen. No much larger clonotype is one base removed from it; base qualities were not supplied.

The material sequenced was peripheral blood, taken after pregnancy. The clonotype originates from a female donor in good health, enrolled as a control in a pregnancy study. The sequence joins TRBV7-8 to TRBJ2-7; possibly the D gene is TRBD1, per 6 matching bases. The CDR3 corresponds to CASSTRTATYEQYF. Here is the DNA: TGTGCCAGCAGCACCAGGACAGCGACCTACGAGCAGTACTTC. With all but the CDR3 taken from the reference TRBV7-8 and TRBJ2-7 genes, the full variable domain is: GAGVSQSPRYKVAKRGQDVALRCDPISGHVSLFWYQQALGQGPEFLTYFQNEAQLDKSGLPSDRFFAERPEGSVSTLKIQRTQQEDSAVYLCASSTRTATYEQYFGPGTRLTVT.